The following is a T cell receptor beta chain sequence with its context. This entry comes from a study of blood T cell repertoires in COVID-19. Study background: COVID-19 samples collected from the United States, Italy and Spain covered acute and convalescent phases. Sample material is recorded as cDNA or gDNA derived from T cells, B-cell-depleted T cells, or PBMCs.

Repertoires were generated with immunoSEQ multiplex PCR, while TCRdb's copy carries only in-frame clones and drops some. The sample records more than 65,000 clones, 75% to 80% being singletons. The CDR3 is 17 residues long. Germline V lookup: CDR1 SGHNT, CDR2 YYREEE (reference sequence). V dropped 4 bases and J dropped 6; count of bases not matched to a gene: 9. This clonotype was sampled from a human donor in a cohort sampled during active COVID-19. This chain uses TRBV5-4 with TRBJ2-3, with TRBD2 matching 15 bases. Input material: peripheral blood. The CDR3 sequence is CASSPGTSGGHGDTQYF. Here the CDR3 DNA reads TGTGCCAGCAGCCCCGGGACTAGCGGGGGGCACGGGGATACGCAGTATTTT.